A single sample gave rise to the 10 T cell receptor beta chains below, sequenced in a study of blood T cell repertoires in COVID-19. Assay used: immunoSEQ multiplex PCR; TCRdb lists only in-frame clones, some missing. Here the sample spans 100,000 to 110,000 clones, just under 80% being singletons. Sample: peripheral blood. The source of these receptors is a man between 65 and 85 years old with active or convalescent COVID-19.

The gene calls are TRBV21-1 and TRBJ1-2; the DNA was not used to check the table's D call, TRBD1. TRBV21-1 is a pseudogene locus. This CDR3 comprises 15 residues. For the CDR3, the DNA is TGTGCCAGCAGCAAAGGCGGACAGGGGCACTATGGCTACACCTTC. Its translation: CASSKGGQGHYGYTF.

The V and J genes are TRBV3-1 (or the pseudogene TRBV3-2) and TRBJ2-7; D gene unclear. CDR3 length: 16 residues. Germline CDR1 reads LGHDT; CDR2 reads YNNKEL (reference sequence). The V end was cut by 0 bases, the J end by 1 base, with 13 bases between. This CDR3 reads CASSQEGGKRSYEQYF. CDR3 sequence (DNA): TGTGCCAGCAGCCAAGAAGGCGGAAAGAGGTCCTACGAGCAGTACTTC.

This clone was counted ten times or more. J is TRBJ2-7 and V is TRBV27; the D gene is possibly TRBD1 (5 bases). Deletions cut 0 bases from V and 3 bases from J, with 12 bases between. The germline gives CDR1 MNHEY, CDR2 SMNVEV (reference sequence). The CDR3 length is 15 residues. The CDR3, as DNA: TGTGCCAGCAGTTTATCCCCCCAGGGCTTCTACGAGCAGTACTTC. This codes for CASSLSPQGFYEQYF.

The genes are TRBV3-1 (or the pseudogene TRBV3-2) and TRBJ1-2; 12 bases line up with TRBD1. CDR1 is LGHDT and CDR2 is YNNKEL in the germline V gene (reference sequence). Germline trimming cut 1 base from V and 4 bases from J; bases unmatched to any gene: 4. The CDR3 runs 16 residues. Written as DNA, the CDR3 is TGTGCCAGCAGCCAAGGGGGACAGGGGGCCGGCTATGGCTACACCTTC. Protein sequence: CASSQGGQGAGYGYTF.

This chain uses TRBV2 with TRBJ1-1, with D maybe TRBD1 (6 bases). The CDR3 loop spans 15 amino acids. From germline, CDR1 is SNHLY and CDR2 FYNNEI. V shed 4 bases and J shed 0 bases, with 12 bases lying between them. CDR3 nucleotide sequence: TGTGCCAGCAGTGGCCTCAGGGGAATGAACACTGAAGCTTTCTTT. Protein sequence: CASSGLRGMNTEAFF.

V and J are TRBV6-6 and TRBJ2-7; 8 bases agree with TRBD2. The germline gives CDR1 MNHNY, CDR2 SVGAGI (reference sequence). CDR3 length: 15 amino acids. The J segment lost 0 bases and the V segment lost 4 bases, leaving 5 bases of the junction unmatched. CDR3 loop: CASSSKSGSSYEQYF. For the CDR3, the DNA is TGTGCCAGCAGTTCCAAAAGCGGGAGCTCCTACGAGCAGTACTTC.

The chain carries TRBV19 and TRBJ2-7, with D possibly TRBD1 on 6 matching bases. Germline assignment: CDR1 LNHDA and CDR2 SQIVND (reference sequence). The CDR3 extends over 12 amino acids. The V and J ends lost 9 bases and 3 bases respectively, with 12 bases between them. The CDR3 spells CASGQPNYEQYF. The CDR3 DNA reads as TGTGCCAGCGGACAGCCGAACTACGAGCAGTACTTC.

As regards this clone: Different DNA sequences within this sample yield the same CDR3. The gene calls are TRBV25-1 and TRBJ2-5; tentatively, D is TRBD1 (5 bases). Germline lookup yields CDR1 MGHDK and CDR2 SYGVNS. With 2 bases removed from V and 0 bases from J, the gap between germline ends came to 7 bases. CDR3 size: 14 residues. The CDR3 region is CASSERGHQETQYF. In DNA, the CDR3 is TGTGCCAGCAGTGAAAGGGGCCACCAAGAGACCCAGTACTTC. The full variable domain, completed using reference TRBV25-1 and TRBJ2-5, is EADIYQTPRYLVIGTGKKITLECSQTMGHDKMYWYQQDPGMELHLIHYSYGVNSTEKGDLSSESTVSRIRTEHFPLTLESARPSHTSQYLCASSERGHQETQYFGPGTRLLVL.

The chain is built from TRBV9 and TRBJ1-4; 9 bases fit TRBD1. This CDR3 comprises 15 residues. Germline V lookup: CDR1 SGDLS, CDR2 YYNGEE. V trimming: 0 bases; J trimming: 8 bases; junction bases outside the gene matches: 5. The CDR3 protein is CASSVGQGVLEKLFF. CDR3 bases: TGTGCCAGCAGCGTAGGACAGGGGGTTTTAGAAAAACTGTTTTTT.

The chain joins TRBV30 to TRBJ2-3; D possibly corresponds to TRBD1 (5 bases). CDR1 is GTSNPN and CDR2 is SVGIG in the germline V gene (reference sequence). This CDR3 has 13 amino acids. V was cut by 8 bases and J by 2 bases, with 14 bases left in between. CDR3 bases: TGTGCCCGAGAGGCAGGGAACACAGATACGCAGTATTTT. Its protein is CAREAGNTDTQYF.